This is a list of T cell receptor beta chains from one sample in a study of vaccination effects on CD4 cells after COVID-19. Their target antigens are unknown. TCRdb's copy holds only in-frame clones and misses some; the assay was immunoSEQ multiplex PCR. The sample consists of roughly 42,000 clones, roughly two thirds of them appearing once. Specimen: CD4+ T cells from PBMCs cultured with HCoV-OC43 spike peptides, collected before COVID-19 vaccination. The receptors stem from a human donor who received a COVID-19 vaccine. Both conserved end residues are part of each CDR3. The order of the fields is V gene, D gene, CDR3 protein. A D gene is named only where the DNA matches it firmly.

V: TRBV6-5; D: NA; CDR3: CASSTGPPAYGYTF
V: TRBV6-5; D: NA; CDR3: CASSYGRYNEQFF
V: TRBV3-1/TRBV3-2; D: NA; CDR3: CASSQVRGDRQETQYF
V: TRBV4-1; D: NA; CDR3: CASSQVQGSPNYGYTF
V: TRBV7-9; D: NA; CDR3: CASSLAPGDYGYTF
V: TRBV6-5; D: NA; CDR3: CASRGQPEQYF
V: TRBV2; D: NA; CDR3: CASSDRPENYGYTF
V: TRBV6-2/TRBV6-3; D: TRBD1; CDR3: CASSRGQGKPGELFF
V: TRBV5-1; D: NA; CDR3: CASSFGGENTEAFF
V: TRBV9; D: NA; CDR3: CASSVGIGGENIQYF
V: TRBV7-3; D: NA; CDR3: CASSRGSGELFF
V: TRBV5-4; D: TRBD1; CDR3: CASTGQGSSYEQYF
V: TRBV6-5; D: TRBD1; CDR3: CASRDRPYGYTF
V: TRBV5-1; D: TRBD1; CDR3: CASSLAGQELTDTQYF
V: TRBV20-1; D: NA; CDR3: CSASPRGGNQPQHF
V: TRBV10-3; D: NA; CDR3: CAISEGGSAYEQYF
V: TRBV7-8; D: NA; CDR3: CASSPGPRNTEAFF
V: TRBV4-1; D: NA; CDR3: CASSQVRGNTGELFF
V: TRBV11-2; D: NA; CDR3: CASSPQPNTEAFF
V: TRBV7-9; D: NA; CDR3: CASSLTPGTMTYNEQFF
V: TRBV2; D: NA; CDR3: CASSDNRVVRGEQYF
V: TRBV29-1; D: NA; CDR3: CSVDSGYGYTF
V: TRBV5-1; D: TRBD2; CDR3: CASSLGRTSGGNEQFF
V: TRBV2; D: NA; CDR3: CASTPWGEQYF
V: TRBV4-3; D: TRBD2; CDR3: CASSPYASGGGHEQFF
V: TRBV25-1; D: TRBD1; CDR3: CASSERQGGTEAFF
V: TRBV19; D: NA; CDR3: CASSVSGSAYEQYF
V: TRBV18; D: NA; CDR3: CASSSTGELFF
V: TRBV11-2; D: TRBD1; CDR3: CASSLDYGTGGSLNTEAFF
V: TRBV27; D: NA; CDR3: CASRPGQSFNQPQHF
V: TRBV15; D: NA; CDR3: CATSRGGPLYEQYF
V: TRBV5-5; D: TRBD2; CDR3: CASSLVLAGLSYNEQFF
V: TRBV19; D: NA; CDR3: CASSIGSSNTEAFF
V: TRBV7-9; D: TRBD1; CDR3: CASSLQGTGGSHNEQFF
V: TRBV12-3/TRBV12-4; D: NA; CDR3: CASSLDLYEQYF
V: TRBV19; D: NA; CDR3: CASSLEGAGSNYGYTF
V: TRBV6-1; D: NA; CDR3: CASSEGQSSSGNTIYF
V: TRBV4-3; D: TRBD2; CDR3: CASSQDLAGGPTSTDTQYF
V: TRBV2; D: NA; CDR3: CASSEPGYGYTF
V: TRBV28; D: NA; CDR3: CASSPLTPGRYEQYF
V: TRBV30; D: TRBD1; CDR3: CAWTRQGVYEQYF
V: TRBV12-5; D: TRBD1; CDR3: CASGLVLGDRSNYGYTF
V: TRBV19; D: NA; CDR3: CASSITGMGQPQHF
V: TRBV7-2; D: NA; CDR3: CASSLVAGPGGEKLFF
V: TRBV3-1/TRBV3-2; D: NA; CDR3: CASSAGGHMNTEAFF
V: TRBV6-1; D: NA; CDR3: CASSDLGGRTDTQYF
V: TRBV5-1; D: NA; CDR3: CASSLEGSKETQYF
V: TRBV30; D: NA; CDR3: CAWSAAGVYSNQPQHF
V: TRBV5-1; D: TRBD2; CDR3: CASSLLAGAYEQYF
V: TRBV4-3; D: NA; CDR3: CASSQGGPYGYTF
V: TRBV15; D: NA; CDR3: CATSRDPGIGQPQHF
V: TRBV7-9; D: NA; CDR3: CASSRSQGISNQPQHF
V: TRBV3-1/TRBV3-2; D: NA; CDR3: CASSPRGSNYGYTF
V: TRBV10-3; D: TRBD1; CDR3: CAISAGGGSYEQYF
V: TRBV4-1; D: NA; CDR3: CASSPFKTTELFF